This entry lists 6 T cell receptor beta chains sequenced from one sample in a study of vaccination effects on CD4 cells after COVID-19. Researchers isolated CD4+ T cells once less than twelve days of culture had elapsed. The assay was immunoSEQ multiplex PCR, and TCRdb's table has in-frame clones only and misses some. The sample yields 70,000 or so clones, more than 70% seen once. These receptors have no identified antigens. This specimen was CD4+ T cells from PBMCs cultured without peptide, taken before COVID-19 vaccination. Receptor source: a human donor who received a COVID-19 vaccine.

This clone appeared a single time. The chain couples TRBV9 to TRBJ2-1, with a tentative D call TRBD1 (5 bases). Germline CDR1 and CDR2: SGDLS and YYNGEE. The CDR3 has 14 residues. Trimming stripped 0 bases from V and 11 bases from J, with 15 bases between. The CDR3 region has the DNA TGTGCCAGCAGCGTAGGGTACAGGAACACCCAGCAGTTCTTC. This sequence encodes CASSVGYRNTQQFF.

The V call is TRBV29-1, the J call TRBJ1-1; no clear D gene. V lost 5 bases, J lost 1 base, and 11 bases lay in between. This CDR3 contains 13 residues. Germline assignment: CDR1 SQVTM and CDR2 ANQGSEA. The CDR3 protein is CSVLLGGNTEAFF. Here the CDR3 DNA reads TGCAGCGTTCTACTGGGCGGGAACACTGAAGCTTTCTTT. The full variable domain, with the rest looked up from reference TRBV29-1 and TRBJ1-1, is SAVISQKPSRDICQRGTSLTIQCQVDSQVTMMFWYRQQPGQSLTLIATANQGSEATYESGFVIDKFPISRPNLTFSTLTVSNMSPEDSSIYLCSVLLGGNTEAFFGQGTRLTVV.

The rearrangement links TRBV7-2 to TRBJ2-1; 9 bases match TRBD1. V was pared by 2 bases and J by 5 bases, with 13 bases of the junction left unmatched. The germline V gene encodes CDR1 SGHTA and CDR2 FQGNSA. The CDR3 consists of 18 residues. The CDR3 DNA follows: TGTGCCAGCAGCTTAAGGGAGCGTGGACAGGGGAATAACAATGAGCAGTTCTTC. Amino acid sequence: CASSLRERGQGNNNEQFF.

The gene calls are TRBV19 and TRBJ1-5; D is perhaps TRBD1 (5 bases). The germline V gene has CDR1 LNHDA and CDR2 SQIVND (reference sequence). V was trimmed by 7 bases and J by 6 bases, leaving 19 bases between them. The CDR3 loop spans 15 amino acids. The CDR3 protein is CASTLGPPGGQPQHF. The CDR3 DNA reads TGTGCCAGTACCTTAGGACCCCCTGGGGGTCAGCCCCAGCATTTT. Based on the CDR3 plus reference TRBV19 and TRBJ1-5, the full variable domain is DGGITQSPKYLFRKEGQNVTLSCEQNLNHDAMYWYRQDPGQGLRLIYYSQIVNDFQKGDIAEGYSVSREKKESFPLTVTSAQKNPTAFYLCASTLGPPGGQPQHFGDGTRLSIL.

A few counts support this clone. The chain uses TRBV7-2 and TRBJ2-1, with a tentative D call TRBD2 (7 bases). CDR1 and CDR2 from the germline V gene are SGHTA and FQGNSA. The length of the CDR3 is 12 residues. Trimming stripped 5 bases from V and 16 bases from J, with 18 bases between. The CDR3 protein is CASSRDRGAFFF. The CDR3 bases are TGTGCCAGCAGCAGGGACCGGGGGGCCTTTTTCTTC.

This rearrangement joins TRBV18 to TRBJ1-2, with a weak D call TRBD1 (5 bases). V dropped 1 base and J dropped 3 bases, with 9 bases sitting between them. CDR1 is KGHSH and CDR2 is LQKENI in the germline V gene. CDR3 length: 14 residues. The CDR3 sequence is CASSPLRDDYGYTF. The CDR3 DNA reads as TGTGCCAGCTCACCACTCCGGGACGACTATGGCTACACCTTC.